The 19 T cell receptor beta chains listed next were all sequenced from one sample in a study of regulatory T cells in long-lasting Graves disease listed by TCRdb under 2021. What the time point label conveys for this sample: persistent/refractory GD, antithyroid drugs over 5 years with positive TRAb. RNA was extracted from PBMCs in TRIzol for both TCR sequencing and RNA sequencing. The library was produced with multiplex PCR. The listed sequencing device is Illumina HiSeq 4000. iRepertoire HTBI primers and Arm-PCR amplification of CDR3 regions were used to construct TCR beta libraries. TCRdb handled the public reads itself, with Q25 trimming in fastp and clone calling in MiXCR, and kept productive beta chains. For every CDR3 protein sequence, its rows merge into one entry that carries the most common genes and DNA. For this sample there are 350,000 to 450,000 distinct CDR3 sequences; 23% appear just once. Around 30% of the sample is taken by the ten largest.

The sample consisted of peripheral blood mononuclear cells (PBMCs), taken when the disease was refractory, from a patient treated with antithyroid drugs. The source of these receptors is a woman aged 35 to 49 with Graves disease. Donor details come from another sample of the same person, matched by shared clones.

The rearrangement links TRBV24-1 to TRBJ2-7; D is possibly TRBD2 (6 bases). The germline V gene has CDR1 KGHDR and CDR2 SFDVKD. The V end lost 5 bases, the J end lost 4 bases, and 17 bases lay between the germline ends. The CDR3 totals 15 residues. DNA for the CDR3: TGTGCCACCAGTGGGGGATTTGGCGGGGTATACGAGCAGTACTTC. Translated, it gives CATSGGFGGVYEQYF.

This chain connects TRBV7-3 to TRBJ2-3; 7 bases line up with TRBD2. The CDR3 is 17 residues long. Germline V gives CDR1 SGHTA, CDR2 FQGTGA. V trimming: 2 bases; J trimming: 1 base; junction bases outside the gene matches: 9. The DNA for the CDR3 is TGTGCCAGCAGCTTATTTTGGGCGGGAGACGGCACAGATACGCAGTATTTT. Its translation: CASSLFWAGDGTDTQYF.

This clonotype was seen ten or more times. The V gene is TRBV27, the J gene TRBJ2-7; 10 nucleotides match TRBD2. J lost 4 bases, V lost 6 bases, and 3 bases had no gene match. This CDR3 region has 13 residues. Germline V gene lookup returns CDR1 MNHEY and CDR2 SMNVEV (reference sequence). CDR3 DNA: TGTGCCAGCAGGCCTAGCGGGAGATACGAGCAGTACTTC. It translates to CASRPSGRYEQYF.

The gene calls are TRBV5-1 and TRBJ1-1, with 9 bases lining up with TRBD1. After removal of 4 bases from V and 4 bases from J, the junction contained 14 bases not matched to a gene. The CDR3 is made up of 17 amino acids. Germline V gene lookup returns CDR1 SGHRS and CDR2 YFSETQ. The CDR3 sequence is CASSPGQGSPRGTEAFF. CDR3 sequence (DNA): TGCGCCAGCAGCCCCGGACAGGGGTCACCCAGAGGCACTGAAGCTTTCTTT.

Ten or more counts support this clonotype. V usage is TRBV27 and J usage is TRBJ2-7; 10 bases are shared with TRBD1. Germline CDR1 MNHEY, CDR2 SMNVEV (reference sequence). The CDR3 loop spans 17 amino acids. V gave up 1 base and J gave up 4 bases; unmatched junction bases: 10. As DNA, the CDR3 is TGTGCCAGCAGTTTATGGGGAACCGGGACAGGGGTTTACGAGCAGTACTTC. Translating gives CASSLWGTGTGVYEQYF.

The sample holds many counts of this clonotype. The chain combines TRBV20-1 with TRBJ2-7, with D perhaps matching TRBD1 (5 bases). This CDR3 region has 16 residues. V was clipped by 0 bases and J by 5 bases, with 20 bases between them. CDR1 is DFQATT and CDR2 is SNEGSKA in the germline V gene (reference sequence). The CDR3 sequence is CSARDLDNQLLHEQYF. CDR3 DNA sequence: TGCAGTGCTAGAGACCTGGACAATCAACTTCTCCACGAGCAGTACTTC.

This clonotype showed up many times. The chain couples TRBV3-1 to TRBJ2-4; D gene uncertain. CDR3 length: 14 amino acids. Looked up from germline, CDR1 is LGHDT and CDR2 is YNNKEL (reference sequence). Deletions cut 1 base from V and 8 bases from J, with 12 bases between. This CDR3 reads CASSQASGVDIQYF. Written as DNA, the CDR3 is TGTGCCAGCAGCCAAGCTTCGGGTGTGGACATTCAGTACTTC.

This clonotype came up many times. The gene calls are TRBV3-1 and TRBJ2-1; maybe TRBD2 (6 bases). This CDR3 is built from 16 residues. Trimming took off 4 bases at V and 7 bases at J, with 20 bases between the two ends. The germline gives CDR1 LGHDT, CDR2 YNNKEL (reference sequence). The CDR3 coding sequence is TGTGCCAGCAGCCCTGCCCGGGACTTCGGGGGAAATGAGCAGTTCTTC. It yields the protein CASSPARDFGGNEQFF.

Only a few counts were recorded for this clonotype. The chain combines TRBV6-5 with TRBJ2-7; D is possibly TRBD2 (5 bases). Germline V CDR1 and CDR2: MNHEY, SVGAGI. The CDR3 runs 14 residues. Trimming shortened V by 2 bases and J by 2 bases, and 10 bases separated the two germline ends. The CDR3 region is CASSYAAETYEQYF. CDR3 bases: TGTGCCAGCAGTTACGCAGCGGAGACCTACGAGCAGTACTTC.

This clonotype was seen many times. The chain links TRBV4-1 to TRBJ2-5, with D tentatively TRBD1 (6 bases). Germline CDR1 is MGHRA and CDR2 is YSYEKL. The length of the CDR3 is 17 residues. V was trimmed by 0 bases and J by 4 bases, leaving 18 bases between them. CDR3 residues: CASSQEGGVRLTETQYF. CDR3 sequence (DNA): TGCGCCAGCAGCCAAGAAGGGGGAGTTCGGCTGACAGAGACCCAGTACTTC.

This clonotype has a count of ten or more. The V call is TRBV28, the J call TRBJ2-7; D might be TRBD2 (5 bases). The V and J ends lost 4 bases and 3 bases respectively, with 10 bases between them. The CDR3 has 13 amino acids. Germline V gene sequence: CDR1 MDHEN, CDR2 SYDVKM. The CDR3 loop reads CASSSHRGYEQYF. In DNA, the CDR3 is TGTGCCAGCAGTTCTCATCGGGGCTACGAGCAGTACTTC.

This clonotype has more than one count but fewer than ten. Here the CDR3 reads CAISDPPRGDTEAFF. The CDR3 region has the DNA TGTGCCATCAGTGACCCCCCCAGGGGGGACACTGAAGCTTTCTTT. The chain employs TRBV10-3 and TRBJ1-1; TRBD1 matches at 7 bases. V was pared by 3 bases and J by 3 bases, with 7 bases of the junction left unmatched. CDR3 length: 15 residues. CDR1 is ENHRY and CDR2 is SYGVKD in the germline V gene.

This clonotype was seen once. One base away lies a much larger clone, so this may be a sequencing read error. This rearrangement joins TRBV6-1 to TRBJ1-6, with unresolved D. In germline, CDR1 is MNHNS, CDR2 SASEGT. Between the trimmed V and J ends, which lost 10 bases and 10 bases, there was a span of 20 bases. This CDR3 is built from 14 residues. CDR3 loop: CATTPGPTRSPLHF. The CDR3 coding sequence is TGTGCCACCACCCCGGGCCCTACAAGATCACCCCTCCACTTT.

CDR3 sequence: CASSTPGQGTGELFF. The CDR3, as DNA: TGTGCCAGCAGTACGCCGGGACAGGGAACCGGGGAGCTGTTTTTT. The rearrangement links TRBV28 to TRBJ2-2; 9 nucleotides match TRBD1. The CDR3 extends over 15 amino acids. From germline, CDR1 is MDHEN and CDR2 SYDVKM. The trim removed 5 bases at V and 5 bases at J, leaving 6 bases unmatched.

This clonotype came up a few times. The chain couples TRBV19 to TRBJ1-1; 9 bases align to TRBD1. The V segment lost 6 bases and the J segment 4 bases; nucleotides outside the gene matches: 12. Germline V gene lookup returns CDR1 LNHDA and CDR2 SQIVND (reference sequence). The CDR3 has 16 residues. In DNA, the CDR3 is TGTGCCAGTAGCCATGAAATGGGACAGGGAAGCACTGAAGCTTTCTTT. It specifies CASSHEMGQGSTEAFF.

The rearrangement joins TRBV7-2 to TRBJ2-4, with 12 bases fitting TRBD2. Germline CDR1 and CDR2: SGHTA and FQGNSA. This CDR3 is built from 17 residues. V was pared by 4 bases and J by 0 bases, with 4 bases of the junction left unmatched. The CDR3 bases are TGTGCCAGCAGCTCCGGACTAGCGGGAATAGCCAAAAACATTCAGTACTTC. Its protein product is CASSSGLAGIAKNIQYF.

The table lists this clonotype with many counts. The CDR3 coding sequence is TGTGCCAGCAGTTACCCCGACAGGGGCTATGGCTACACCTTC. It is translated as CASSYPDRGYGYTF. The chain combines TRBV6-2 or TRBV6-3 with TRBJ1-2; TRBD1 matches 8 bases. Per the germline V gene, CDR1 is MNHEY and CDR2 is SVGEGT. Trimming took 2 bases from V and 4 from J; bases not matched to a gene: 3. The CDR3 runs to 14 residues.

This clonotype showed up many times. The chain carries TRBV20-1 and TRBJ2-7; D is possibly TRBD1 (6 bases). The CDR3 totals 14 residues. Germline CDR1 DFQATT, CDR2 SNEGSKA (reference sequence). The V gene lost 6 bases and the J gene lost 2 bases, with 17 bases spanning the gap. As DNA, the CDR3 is TGCAGTGCCACCACCCAGGGGTTTGCCTACGAGCAGTACTTC. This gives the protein CSATTQGFAYEQYF.

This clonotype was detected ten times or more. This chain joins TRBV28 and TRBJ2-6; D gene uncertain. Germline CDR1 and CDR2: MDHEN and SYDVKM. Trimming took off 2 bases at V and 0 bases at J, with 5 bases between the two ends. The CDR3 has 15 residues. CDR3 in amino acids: CASSLIRSGANVLTF. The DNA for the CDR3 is TGTGCCAGCAGTTTAATTCGCTCTGGGGCCAACGTCCTGACTTTC. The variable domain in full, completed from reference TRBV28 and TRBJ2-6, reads DVKVTQSSRYLVKRTGEKVFLECVQDMDHENMFWYRQDPGLGLRLIYFSYDVKMKEKGDIPEGYSVSREKKERFSLILESASTNQTSMYLCASSLIRSGANVLTFGAGSRLTVL.